A selection of T cell receptor beta chains follows, all from one sample in a study of memory CD4+ T cells and cytomegalovirus serostatus. Sequenced by immunoSEQ multiplex PCR; TCRdb stores in-frame clones only, minus some. Found here are about 56,000 clones, roughly 87% of them singletons; the top ten hold over 0.35%. The sequencing input was memory CD4+ T cells from blood. These receptors were taken from an adult in good health and CMV-seronegative. Each CDR3 is given with its conserved first and last residue. D genes are given only for firm matches.

>TRBV10-3|NA
CAISGRDNEQFF
>TRBV29-1|NA
CSVVRANTGELFF
>TRBV28|NA
CASSFTSAARNTEAFF
>TRBV28|TRBD1
CASSPPDRAVGQPQHF
>TRBV28|NA
CASRPRRNTGELFF
>TRBV4-3|NA
CASSQDLGGQPQHF
>TRBV7-3|TRBD1
CASSLSGSGGPDTQYF
>TRBV19|NA
CASRWGRAAGELFF
>TRBV2|NA
CASSPVVWGRRTYEQYF
>TRBV28|NA
CASSPGGAVGNTIYF
>TRBV5-6|TRBD1
CASSTPGTGGRNTEAFF
>TRBV5-4|TRBD2
CASSPGLAGGGYQETQYF
>TRBV7-2|NA
CASSLAQGYIQYF
>TRBV28|TRBD1
CASISQGIYNQPQHF
>TRBV10-3|NA
CAISESFRGTLHF
>TRBV28|NA
CASSFPSGARSPLHF
>TRBV10-3|TRBD1
CAITSDRGYTEAFF
>TRBV4-1|NA
CASSPMGISGNTIYF
>TRBV28|NA
CATPPGGQYF
>TRBV2|NA
CASSGARGLYQPQHF
>TRBV5-1|NA
CASSLESSETQYF
>TRBV18|NA
CASSPTKEGRQYF
>TRBV14|NA
CASSRRGGSTDTQYF
>TRBV28|NA
CASSSSQTGRWQYF
>TRBV7-2|TRBD1
CASSLQGVVEQFF
>TRBV11-3|NA
CASSSRGTDTQYF
>TRBV25-1|NA
CASRGFGKNIQYF
>TRBV2|NA
CASRWAGLASPLHF
>TRBV6-5|NA
CASSAYSRGGTQYF
>TRBV7-6|TRBD1
CASSLSPGQGRSSGANVLTF
>TRBV7-9|NA
CASSPPVRDYGYTF
>TRBV15|TRBD2
CATSRDWDSGGTVADTDTQYF
>TRBV5-4|NA
CASSLRKGGTDTQYF
>TRBV7-9|NA
CASNPPGPYGDEQYF
>TRBV15|TRBD1
CATSRGQGGYNEQFF
>TRBV18|NA
CASSPAGYSGANVLTF
>TRBV7-7|NA
CASSLGQGGTQYF
>TRBV2|TRBD2
CASSSREGNTGELFF
>TRBV5-1|TRBD2
CASRHGGASNTGELFF
>TRBV28|NA
CASSPKYGYTF
>TRBV10-3|NA
CAIRPQPGGSPLHF